This T cell receptor beta chain was sequenced during a study of T cell responses to AZD1222 COVID-19 vaccine. Assay: immunoSEQ multiplex PCR; the TCRdb copy retains only in-frame clones and omits some. The sample holds 200,000 to 250,000 clones, 94% seen once. Study-level points and caveats: The donor group comprised mostly white British people and more females; the analysis possibly underestimated clonal diversity. CD4 TCRs covered the whole spike, strongest at regions 160-218 and 743-854. Baseline testing showed seropositivity in only six AZD1222 recipients.

The CDR3 is 14 amino acids. Germline V gives CDR1 GTSNPN, CDR2 SVGIG (reference sequence). Trimming removed 3 bases at V and 6 bases at J, with 12 bases between. Worth noting for this clone: Its antigen is undetermined.

The source was peripheral blood, collected 28 days after the second dose of the MenACWY control vaccine. The rearrangement joins TRBV30 to TRBJ1-6; D gene uncertain. This TCR came from an adult who received the MenACWY meningococcal vaccine as a control. CDR3 protein: CAWRGGQLNSPLHF. The CDR3 bases are TGTGCCTGGAGGGGAGGTCAGCTTAATTCACCCCTCCACTTT. Complete variable domain (other parts from reference TRBV30 and TRBJ1-6): SQTIHQWPATLVQPVGSPLSLECTVEGTSNPNLYWYRQAAGRGLQLLFYSVGIGQISSEVPQNLSASRPQDRQFILSSKKLLLSDSGFYLCAWRGGQLNSPLHFGNGTRLTVT.